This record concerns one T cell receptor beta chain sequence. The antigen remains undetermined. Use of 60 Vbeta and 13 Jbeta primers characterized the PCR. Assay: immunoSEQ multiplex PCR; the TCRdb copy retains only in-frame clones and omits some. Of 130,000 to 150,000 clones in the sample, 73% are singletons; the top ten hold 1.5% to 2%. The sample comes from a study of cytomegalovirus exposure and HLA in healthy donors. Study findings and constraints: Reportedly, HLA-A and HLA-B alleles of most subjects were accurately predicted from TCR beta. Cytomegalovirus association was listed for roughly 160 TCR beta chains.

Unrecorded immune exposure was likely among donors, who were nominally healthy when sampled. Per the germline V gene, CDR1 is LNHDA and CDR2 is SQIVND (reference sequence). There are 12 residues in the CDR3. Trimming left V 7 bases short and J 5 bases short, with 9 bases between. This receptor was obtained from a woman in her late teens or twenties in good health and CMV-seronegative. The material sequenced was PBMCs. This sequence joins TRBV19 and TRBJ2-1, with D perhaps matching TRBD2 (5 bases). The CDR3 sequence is CASTAGNNEQFF. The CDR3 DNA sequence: TGTGCCAGTACCGCGGGCAACAATGAGCAGTTCTTC.